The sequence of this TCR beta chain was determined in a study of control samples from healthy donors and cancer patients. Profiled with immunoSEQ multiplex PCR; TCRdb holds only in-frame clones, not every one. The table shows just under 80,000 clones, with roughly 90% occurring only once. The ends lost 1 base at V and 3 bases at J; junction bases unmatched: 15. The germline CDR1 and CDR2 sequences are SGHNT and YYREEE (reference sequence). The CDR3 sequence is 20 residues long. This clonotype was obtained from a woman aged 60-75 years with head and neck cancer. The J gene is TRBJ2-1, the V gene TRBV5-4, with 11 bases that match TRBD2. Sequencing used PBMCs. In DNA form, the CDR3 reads TGTGCCAGCAGCTTGAGTCTAGCGGGAGGTCTACGATCGTACTACAATGAGCAGTTCTTC. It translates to CASSLSLAGGLRSYYNEQFF.